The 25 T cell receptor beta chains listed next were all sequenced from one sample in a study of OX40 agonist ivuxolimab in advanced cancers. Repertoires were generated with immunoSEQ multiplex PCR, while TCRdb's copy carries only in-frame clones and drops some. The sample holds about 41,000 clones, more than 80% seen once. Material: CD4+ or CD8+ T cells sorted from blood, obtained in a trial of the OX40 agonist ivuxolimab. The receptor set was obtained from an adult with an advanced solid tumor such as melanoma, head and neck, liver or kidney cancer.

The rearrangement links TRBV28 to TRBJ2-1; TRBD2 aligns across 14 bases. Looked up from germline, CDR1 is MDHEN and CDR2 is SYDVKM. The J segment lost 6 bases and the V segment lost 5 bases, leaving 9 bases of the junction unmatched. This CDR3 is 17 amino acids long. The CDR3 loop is CASSGGLAGVVGNEQFF. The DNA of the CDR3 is TGTGCCAGCAGTGGGGGACTAGCGGGAGTGGTGGGCAATGAGCAGTTCTTC.

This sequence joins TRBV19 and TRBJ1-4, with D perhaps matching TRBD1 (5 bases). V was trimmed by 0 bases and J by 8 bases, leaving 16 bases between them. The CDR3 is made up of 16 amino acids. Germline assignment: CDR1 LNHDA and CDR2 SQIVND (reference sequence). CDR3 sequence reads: CASSIDVGRGGEKLFF. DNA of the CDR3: TGTGCCAGTAGTATAGACGTCGGTAGGGGTGGAGAAAAACTGTTTTTT.

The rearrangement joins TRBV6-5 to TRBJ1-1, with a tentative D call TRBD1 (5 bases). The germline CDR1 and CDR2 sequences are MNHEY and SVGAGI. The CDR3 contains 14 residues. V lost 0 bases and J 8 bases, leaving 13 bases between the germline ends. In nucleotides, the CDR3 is TGTGCCAGCAGTTACTCCAGGACATTTACCGAAGCTTTCTTT. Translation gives CASSYSRTFTEAFF.

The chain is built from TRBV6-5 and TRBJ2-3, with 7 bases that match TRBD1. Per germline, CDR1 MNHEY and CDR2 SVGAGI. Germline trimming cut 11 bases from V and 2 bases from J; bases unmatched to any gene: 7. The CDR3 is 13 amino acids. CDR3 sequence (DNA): TGTGCCCCCCGAACAGGGGCCACAGATACGCAGTATTTT. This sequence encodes CAPRTGATDTQYF.

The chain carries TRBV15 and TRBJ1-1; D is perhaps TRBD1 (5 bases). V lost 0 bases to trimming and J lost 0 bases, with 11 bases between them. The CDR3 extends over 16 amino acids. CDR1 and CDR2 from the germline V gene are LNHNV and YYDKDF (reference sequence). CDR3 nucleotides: TGTGCCACCAGCAGAGAAGCCGGGGACCTGAACACTGAAGCTTTCTTT. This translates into CATSREAGDLNTEAFF.

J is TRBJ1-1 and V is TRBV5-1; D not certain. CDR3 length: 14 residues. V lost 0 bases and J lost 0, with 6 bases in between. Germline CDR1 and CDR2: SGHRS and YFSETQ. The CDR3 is CASSLAKLNTEAFF. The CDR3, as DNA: TGCGCCAGCAGCTTGGCCAAACTGAACACTGAAGCTTTCTTT.

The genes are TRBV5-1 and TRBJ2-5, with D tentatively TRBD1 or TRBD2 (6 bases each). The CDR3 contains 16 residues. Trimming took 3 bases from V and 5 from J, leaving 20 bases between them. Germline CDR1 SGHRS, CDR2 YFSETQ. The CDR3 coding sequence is TGCGCCAGCAGCTCGGGGGCGATACAGGGAGCGGAGACCCAGTACTTC. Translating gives CASSSGAIQGAETQYF.

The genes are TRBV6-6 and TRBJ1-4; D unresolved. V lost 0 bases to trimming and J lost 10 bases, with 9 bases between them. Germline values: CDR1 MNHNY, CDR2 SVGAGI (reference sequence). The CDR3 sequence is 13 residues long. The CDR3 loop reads CASSYSSGGKLFF. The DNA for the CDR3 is TGTGCCAGCAGTTACTCCAGCGGCGGAAAACTGTTTTTT.

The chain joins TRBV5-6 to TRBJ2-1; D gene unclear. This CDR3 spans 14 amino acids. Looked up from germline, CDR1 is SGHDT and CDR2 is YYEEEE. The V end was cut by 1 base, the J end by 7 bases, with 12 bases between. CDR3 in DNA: TGTGCCAGCAGCTTGTTAGCTCCGGTGAATGAGCAGTTCTTC. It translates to CASSLLAPVNEQFF.

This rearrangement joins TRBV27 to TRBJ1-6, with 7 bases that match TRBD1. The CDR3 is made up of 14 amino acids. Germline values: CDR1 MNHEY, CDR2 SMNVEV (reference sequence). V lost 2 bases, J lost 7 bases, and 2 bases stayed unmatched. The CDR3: CASSLRGLNSPLHF. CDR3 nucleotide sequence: TGTGCCAGCAGTTTAAGGGGGCTGAATTCACCCCTCCACTTT.

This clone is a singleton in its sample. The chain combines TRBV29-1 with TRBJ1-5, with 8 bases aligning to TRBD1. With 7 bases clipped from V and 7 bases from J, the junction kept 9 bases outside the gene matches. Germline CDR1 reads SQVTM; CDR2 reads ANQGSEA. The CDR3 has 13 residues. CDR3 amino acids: CSAAGGADQPQHF. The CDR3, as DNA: TGCAGCGCTGCAGGGGGCGCGGACCAGCCCCAGCATTTT.

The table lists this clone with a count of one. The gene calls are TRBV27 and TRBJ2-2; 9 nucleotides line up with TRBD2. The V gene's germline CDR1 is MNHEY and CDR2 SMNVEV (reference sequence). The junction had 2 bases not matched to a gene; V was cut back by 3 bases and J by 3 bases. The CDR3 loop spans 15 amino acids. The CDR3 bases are TGTGCCAGCAGTTTTACTAGCGGGTACACCGGGGAGCTGTTTTTT. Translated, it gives CASSFTSGYTGELFF.

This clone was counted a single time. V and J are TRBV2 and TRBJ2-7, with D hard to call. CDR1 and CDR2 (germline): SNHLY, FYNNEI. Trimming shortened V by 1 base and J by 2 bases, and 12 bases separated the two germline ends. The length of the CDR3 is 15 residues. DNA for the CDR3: TGTGCCAGCAGTGAAGGGCCGTCCAATACCTACGAGCAGTACGTC. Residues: CASSEGPSNTYEQYV.

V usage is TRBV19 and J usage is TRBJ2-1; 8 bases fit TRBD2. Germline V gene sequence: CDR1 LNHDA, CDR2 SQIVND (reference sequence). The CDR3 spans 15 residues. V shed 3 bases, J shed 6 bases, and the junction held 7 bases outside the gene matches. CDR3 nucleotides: TGTGCCAGTAGTATGGGCGGGAGGCCCTCCAATGAGCAGTTCTTC. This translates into CASSMGGRPSNEQFF.

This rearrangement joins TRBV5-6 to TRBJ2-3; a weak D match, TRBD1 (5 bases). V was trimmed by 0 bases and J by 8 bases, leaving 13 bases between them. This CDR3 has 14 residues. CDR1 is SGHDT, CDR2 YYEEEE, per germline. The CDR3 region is CASSLVHLGATQYF. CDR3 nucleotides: TGTGCCAGCAGCTTGGTTCATCTTGGGGCTACGCAGTATTTT.

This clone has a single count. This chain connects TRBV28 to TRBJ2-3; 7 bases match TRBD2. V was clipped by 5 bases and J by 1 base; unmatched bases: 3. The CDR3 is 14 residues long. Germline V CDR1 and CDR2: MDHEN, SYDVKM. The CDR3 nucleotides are TGTGCCAGCAGTCGCGGGAGCCGCACAGATACGCAGTATTTT. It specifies CASSRGSRTDTQYF.

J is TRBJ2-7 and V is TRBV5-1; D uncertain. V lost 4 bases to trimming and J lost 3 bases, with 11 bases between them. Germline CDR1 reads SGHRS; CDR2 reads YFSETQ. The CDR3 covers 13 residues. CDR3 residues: CASSPHPDYEQYF. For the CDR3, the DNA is TGCGCCAGCAGCCCACATCCGGACTACGAGCAGTACTTC.

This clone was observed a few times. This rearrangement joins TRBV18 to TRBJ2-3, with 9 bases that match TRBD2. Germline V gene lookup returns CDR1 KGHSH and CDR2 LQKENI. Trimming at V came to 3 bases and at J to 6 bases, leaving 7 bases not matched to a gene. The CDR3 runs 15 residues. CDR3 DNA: TGTGCCAGCTCACCTAAAGCGGGAGGCGAGGATACGCAGTATTTT. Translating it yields CASSPKAGGEDTQYF.

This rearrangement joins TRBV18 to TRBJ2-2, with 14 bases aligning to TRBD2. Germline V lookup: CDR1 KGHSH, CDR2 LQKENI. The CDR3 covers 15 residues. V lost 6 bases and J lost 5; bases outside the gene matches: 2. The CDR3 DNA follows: TGTGCCAGCTCGCGGACTAGCGGGAGGACCGGGGAGCTGTTTTTT. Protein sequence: CASSRTSGRTGELFF.

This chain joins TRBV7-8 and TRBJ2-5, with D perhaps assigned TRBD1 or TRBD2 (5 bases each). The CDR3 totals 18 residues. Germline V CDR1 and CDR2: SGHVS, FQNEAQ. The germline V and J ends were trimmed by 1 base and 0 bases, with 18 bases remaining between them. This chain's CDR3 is CASSLGVPGPRYQETQYF. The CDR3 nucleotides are TGTGCCAGCAGCTTAGGAGTACCGGGACCGCGGTACCAAGAGACCCAGTACTTC.

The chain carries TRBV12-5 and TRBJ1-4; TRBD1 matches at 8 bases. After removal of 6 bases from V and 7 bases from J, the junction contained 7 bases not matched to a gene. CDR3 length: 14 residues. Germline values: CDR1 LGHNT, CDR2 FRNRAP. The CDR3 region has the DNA TGTGCTAGTGGCCAGGGACAGGTCGGTGAAAAACTGTTTTTT. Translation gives CASGQGQVGEKLFF.

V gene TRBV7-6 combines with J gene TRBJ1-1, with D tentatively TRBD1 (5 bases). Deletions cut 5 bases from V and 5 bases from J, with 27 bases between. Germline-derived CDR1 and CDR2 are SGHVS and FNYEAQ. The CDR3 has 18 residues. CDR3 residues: CASSLHRAGPGTGTEAFF. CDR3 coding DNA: TGTGCCAGCAGCCTCCACCGGGCAGGGCCGGGAACGGGGACTGAAGCTTTCTTT.

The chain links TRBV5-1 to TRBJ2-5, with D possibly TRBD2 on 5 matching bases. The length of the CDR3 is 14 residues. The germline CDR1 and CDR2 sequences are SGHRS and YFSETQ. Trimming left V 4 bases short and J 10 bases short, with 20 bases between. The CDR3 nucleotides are TGCGCCAGCAGCACACTACCCGATACTAGTTTCCAGTACTTC. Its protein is CASSTLPDTSFQYF. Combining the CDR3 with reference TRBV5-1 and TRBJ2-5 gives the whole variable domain KAGVTQTPRYLIKTRGQQVTLSCSPISGHRSVSWYQQTPGQGLQFLFEYFSETQRNKGNFPGRFSGRQFSNSRSEMNVSTLELGDSALYLCASSTLPDTSFQYFGPGTRLLVL.

Here the CDR3 reads CASSQERNYGYTF. The CDR3 DNA follows: TGTGCCAGCAGCCAAGAACGGAACTATGGCTACACCTTC. This sequence joins TRBV4-2 and TRBJ1-2; D is unclear. The CDR3 has 13 amino acids. Germline V gives CDR1 LGHNA, CDR2 YNFKEQ. The V end was cut by 0 bases, the J end by 2 bases, with 4 bases between.

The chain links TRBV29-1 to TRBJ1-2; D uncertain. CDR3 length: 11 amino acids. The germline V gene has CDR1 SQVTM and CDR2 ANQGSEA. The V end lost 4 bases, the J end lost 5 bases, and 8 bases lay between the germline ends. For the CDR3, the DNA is TGCAGCGTTGTTTCGGTGTATGGCTACACCTTC. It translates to CSVVSVYGYTF.